What follows are 8 T cell receptor beta chains derived from one specimen sequenced in a study of blood T cell repertoires in COVID-19. Repertoires were generated with immunoSEQ multiplex PCR, while TCRdb's copy carries only in-frame clones and drops some. The table lists about 140,000 clones, 80% of them singletons. Sequencing was done on a sample of peripheral blood. These receptors were obtained from a man between 65 and 85 years old who had recovered from COVID-19.

This clone appeared a few times. The chain links TRBV2 to TRBJ2-2, with a weak D call TRBD1 (5 bases). The germline V and J ends were trimmed by 6 bases and 5 bases, with 10 bases remaining between them. The CDR3 sequence is 13 residues long. The V gene's germline CDR1 is SNHLY and CDR2 FYNNEI. CDR3 sequence: CASSSTVTGELFF. The CDR3 DNA reads as TGTGCCAGCAGCTCGACAGTTACCGGGGAGCTGTTTTTT.

V usage is TRBV24-1 and J usage is TRBJ2-2, with a tentative D call TRBD1 (6 bases). V shed 3 bases and J shed 13 bases, with 11 bases lying between them. The germline gives CDR1 KGHDR, CDR2 SFDVKD. The CDR3 runs to 12 residues. CDR3 bases: TGTGCCACCAGTGATATTAGGGGGTGGCTGTTTTTT. It translates to CATSDIRGWLFF.

This clone was observed a few times. The rearrangement joins TRBV2 to TRBJ2-7, with D maybe TRBD1 (6 bases). Trimming pared 7 bases from V and 2 bases from J, leaving 12 bases between. In germline, CDR1 is SNHLY, CDR2 FYNNEI. This CDR3 region has 13 residues. Here the CDR3 reads CASIYRATYEQYF. CDR3 in DNA: TGTGCCAGCATTTACAGGGCAACCTACGAGCAGTACTTC.

DNA of the CDR3: TGTGCCATCAGTTCTACTAGCGGGAGCTCCTACAATGAGCAGTTCTTC. Protein sequence: CAISSTSGSSYNEQFF. The rearrangement joins TRBV10-3 to TRBJ2-1, with 11 bases identical to TRBD2. The CDR3 spans 16 residues. V was clipped by 5 bases and J by 0 bases; unmatched bases: 3. Germline loops: CDR1 ENHRY, CDR2 SYGVKD.

The chain couples TRBV5-1 to TRBJ2-7; tentative D call: TRBD2 (5 bases). Trimming removed 6 bases at V and 3 bases at J, with 13 bases between. Germline V lookup: CDR1 SGHRS, CDR2 YFSETQ. This CDR3 is 13 amino acids long. The CDR3 coding sequence is TGCGCCAGCACAGTGGACTCCAACTACGAGCAGTACTTC. This sequence encodes CASTVDSNYEQYF.

The chain carries TRBV11-3 and TRBJ2-7; 9 positions match TRBD2. Germline-derived CDR1 and CDR2 are SGHNT and YENEEA. Losses at the gene ends were 1 base for V and 2 bases for J; bases not matched to a gene: 3. The CDR3 has 15 amino acids. CDR3 amino acids: CASSLGLAGTYEQYF. The CDR3 coding sequence is TGTGCCAGCAGCTTAGGGCTAGCGGGGACCTACGAGCAGTACTTC.

The chain is built from TRBV11-2 and TRBJ1-5, with D maybe TRBD1 (5 bases). The V gene lost 1 base and the J gene lost 4 bases, with 23 bases spanning the gap. The CDR3 is made up of 19 amino acids. Germline values: CDR1 SGHAT, CDR2 FQNNGV. As DNA, the CDR3 is TGTGCCAGCAGCTTAGGTCGACCGGGGGTAAGAAGAATGAATCAGCCCCAGCATTTT. Residues: CASSLGRPGVRRMNQPQHF.

V usage is TRBV12-5 and J usage is TRBJ1-2; TRBD1 is a possible D gene (6 bases). Trimming left V 4 bases short and J 7 bases short, with 13 bases between. Germline V lookup: CDR1 LGHNT, CDR2 FRNRAP. The CDR3 has 13 amino acids. The CDR3 nucleotides are TGTGCTAGTGGTTCCGGGACATATACTGGCTACACCTTC. Its translation: CASGSGTYTGYTF.